Presented here are 22 T cell receptor beta chains from one specimen sequenced in a study of tumor-infiltrating lymphocytes in localized non-small cell lung cancer. The method was immunoSEQ multiplex PCR; TCRdb's version includes in-frame clones alone and lacks a portion of them. The table lists 5,500 to 8,000 clones, approximately 71% of them singletons, with 5% to 7% in the top ten. What was sequenced was uninvolved lung tissue not adjacent to the tumor. The receptors come from a human donor with non-small cell lung cancer.

This clone is medium-sized by share. The chain is built from TRBV7-2 and TRBJ1-1, with D unresolved. Germline V lookup: CDR1 SGHTA, CDR2 FQGNSA. V was shortened by 3 bases and J by 5 bases, with 10 bases between the two germline ends. This CDR3 is 13 amino acids long. The CDR3 protein is CASSFQWETEAFF. The DNA of the CDR3 is TGTGCCAGCAGCTTTCAATGGGAGACTGAAGCTTTCTTT.

The J gene is TRBJ2-7, the V gene TRBV27; D is perhaps TRBD1 or TRBD2 (5 bases each). V lost 0 bases, J lost 0 bases, and 9 bases lay in between. CDR3 length: 15 amino acids. Germline V lookup: CDR1 MNHEY, CDR2 SMNVEV (reference sequence). CDR3 protein: CASSLSGTVSYEQYF. In nucleotides, the CDR3 is TGTGCCAGCAGTTTATCGGGGACGGTCTCCTACGAGCAGTACTTC.

The chain has TRBV5-1 and TRBJ2-5; 7 bases line up with TRBD1. The ends lost 4 bases at V and 5 bases at J; junction bases unmatched: 8. Per germline, CDR1 SGHRS and CDR2 YFSETQ. The CDR3 length is 14 residues. DNA of the CDR3: TGCGCCAGCAGCCTGGTAGGGGGCGGGGAGACCCAGTACTTC. The encoded protein is CASSLVGGGETQYF.

The V and J genes are TRBV6-6 and TRBJ1-6; tentative D call: TRBD1 (5 bases). The germline CDR1 and CDR2 sequences are MNHNY and SVGAGI (reference sequence). The CDR3 has 15 amino acids. V was shortened by 4 bases and J by 8 bases, with 15 bases between the two germline ends. The CDR3 spells CASSSRGLLDSPLHF. In nucleotides, the CDR3 is TGTGCCAGCAGTTCGAGGGGACTACTTGATTCACCCCTCCACTTT.

This clone was found a few times. Other DNA sequences in the sample encode the same CDR3. This sequence joins TRBV7-2 and TRBJ2-3, with unresolved D. The CDR3 loop spans 15 amino acids. V lost 0 bases to trimming and J lost 2 bases, with 9 bases between them. In germline, CDR1 is SGHTA, CDR2 FQGNSA. CDR3 nucleotides: TGTGCCAGCAGCTTAGCGTGGGGATCCACAGATACGCAGTATTTT. Translated: CASSLAWGSTDTQYF.

This sequence joins TRBV5-1 and TRBJ1-3, with TRBD1 as a possible D gene (5 bases). V was shortened by 6 bases and J by 3 bases, with 13 bases between the two germline ends. Germline CDR1 SGHRS, CDR2 YFSETQ. The CDR3 is made up of 14 amino acids. Here the CDR3 reads CASTPEGSGNTIYF. The CDR3 coding sequence is TGCGCCAGCACCCCGGAGGGGAGTGGAAACACCATATATTTT. The full variable domain, completed using reference TRBV5-1 and TRBJ1-3, is KAGVTQTPRYLIKTRGQQVTLSCSPISGHRSVSWYQQTPGQGLQFLFEYFSETQRNKGNFPGRFSGRQFSNSRSEMNVSTLELGDSALYLCASTPEGSGNTIYFGEGSWLTVV.

The rearrangement joins TRBV5-1 to TRBJ2-1; D is ambiguous. V was cut by 4 bases and J by 6 bases, with 14 bases left in between. Germline V gives CDR1 SGHRS, CDR2 YFSETQ. The length of the CDR3 is 14 residues. The chain's CDR3 is CASSQGPPLNEQFF. CDR3 DNA sequence: TGCGCCAGCAGCCAAGGACCCCCGCTCAATGAGCAGTTCTTC. The full variable domain, rest sourced from reference TRBV5-1 and TRBJ2-1, is KAGVTQTPRYLIKTRGQQVTLSCSPISGHRSVSWYQQTPGQGLQFLFEYFSETQRNKGNFPGRFSGRQFSNSRSEMNVSTLELGDSALYLCASSQGPPLNEQFFGPGTRLTVL.

The CDR3 nucleotides read TGTGCCAGCAGGCTTCAAGAGACCCAGTACTTC. Translated, it gives CASRLQETQYF. The V call is TRBV2, the J call TRBJ2-5, with D hard to call. Germline V lookup: CDR1 SNHLY, CDR2 FYNNEI. Deletions cut 6 bases from V and 2 bases from J, with 4 bases between. This CDR3 contains 11 residues. Using reference TRBV2 and TRBJ2-5 for the parts outside the CDR3, the full variable domain is EPEVTQTPSHQVTQMGQEVILRCVPISNHLYFYWYRQILGQKVEFLVSFYNNEISEKSEIFDDQFSVERPDGSNFTLKIRSTKLEDSAMYFCASRLQETQYFGPGTRLLVL.

The chain has TRBV7-8 and TRBJ2-7; D might be TRBD1 (5 bases). Germline CDR1 is SGHVS and CDR2 is FQNEAQ. Deletions cut 2 bases from V and 2 bases from J, with 25 bases between. The CDR3 has 19 residues. The CDR3 nucleotides read TGTGCCAGCAGCTTAAATGGCCTTACTGGTGCCAGGGCGGCCTACGAGCAGTACTTC. The encoded protein is CASSLNGLTGARAAYEQYF.

The gene calls are TRBV11-2 and TRBJ2-1; 7 bases line up with TRBD2. The germline gives CDR1 SGHAT, CDR2 FQNNGV. The trim removed 0 bases at V and 12 bases at J, leaving 8 bases unmatched. The CDR3 runs to 14 residues. The DNA for the CDR3 is TGTGCCAGCAGCTTAGAACTTAGCGGGTCTGGGCAGTTCTTC. Translated: CASSLELSGSGQFF.

This clone was counted only a few times. The chain links TRBV5-1 to TRBJ2-1, with a possible D match to TRBD1 (6 bases). Trimming removed 1 base from V and 6 bases from J, with 11 bases in between. Germline values: CDR1 SGHRS, CDR2 YFSETQ. The CDR3 has 14 residues. The CDR3 protein is CASSLRTDTNEQFF. CDR3 coding DNA: TGCGCCAGCAGCTTGCGGACAGACACCAATGAGCAGTTCTTC.

J is TRBJ2-5 and V is TRBV27, with TRBD2 as a possible D gene (5 bases). CDR3 length: 14 residues. V lost 3 bases to trimming and J lost 2 bases, with 10 bases between them. In germline, CDR1 is MNHEY, CDR2 SMNVEV (reference sequence). CDR3 nucleotide sequence: TGTGCCAGCAGTTTGAGAGGGTATCAAGAGACCCAGTACTTC. Encoded protein: CASSLRGYQETQYF.

CDR3 coding DNA: TGTGCCAGCAGCTTAAGTGCGTCTTCGGGGGATGGCTACACCTTC. It specifies CASSLSASSGDGYTF. The rearrangement uses TRBV7-3 and TRBJ1-2, with D possibly TRBD1 on 5 matching bases. The V end lost 1 base, the J end lost 6 bases, and 15 bases lay between the germline ends. Germline V lookup: CDR1 SGHTA, CDR2 FQGTGA. The CDR3 contains 15 residues.

The DNA for the CDR3 is TGTGCCAGTAGTATAGTTAGGGATTTCCAGCCCCAGCATTTT. Its translation: CASSIVRDFQPQHF. This chain joins TRBV19 and TRBJ1-5; D uncertain. Per the germline V gene, CDR1 is LNHDA and CDR2 is SQIVND (reference sequence). V was cut by 1 base and J by 7 bases, with 11 bases left in between. This CDR3 contains 14 residues. Based on the CDR3 plus reference TRBV19 and TRBJ1-5, the full variable domain is DGGITQSPKYLFRKEGQNVTLSCEQNLNHDAMYWYRQDPGQGLRLIYYSQIVNDFQKGDIAEGYSVSREKKESFPLTVTSAQKNPTAFYLCASSIVRDFQPQHFGDGTRLSIL.

This sequence joins TRBV15 and TRBJ2-1; D assignment may be TRBD1 or TRBD2 (5 bases each). V was clipped by 1 base and J by 15 bases, with 25 bases between them. Germline values: CDR1 LNHNV, CDR2 YYDKDF (reference sequence). CDR3 size: 16 residues. CDR3 in amino acids: CATSRGGEGAAFPPFF. DNA for the CDR3: TGTGCCACCAGCAGAGGGGGAGAAGGGGCGGCTTTCCCTCCGTTCTTC.

In its sample, this clone was seen a few times. The chain has TRBV7-9 and TRBJ1-2, with TRBD1 as a possible D gene (5 bases). Germline V gene lookup returns CDR1 SEHNR and CDR2 FQNEAQ (reference sequence). This CDR3 spans 14 amino acids. Deletions cut 5 bases from V and 6 bases from J, with 16 bases between. In DNA form, the CDR3 reads TGTGCCAGCAGCACAACCGTAGGAGGGGATGGCTACACCTTC. This encodes CASSTTVGGDGYTF.

V usage is TRBV5-1 and J usage is TRBJ1-6; tentative D call: TRBD1 (5 bases). This CDR3 comprises 14 residues. Germline loops: CDR1 SGHRS, CDR2 YFSETQ. The V end was cut by 0 bases, the J end by 10 bases, with 11 bases between. CDR3 nucleotides: TGCGCCAGCAGCTTGGAAGGGGTCAGGTCACCCCTCCACTTT. Its translation: CASSLEGVRSPLHF.

The CDR3 region is CASSGIGEKLFF. CDR3 in DNA: TGTGCCAGCAGCGGTATAGGGGAAAAACTGTTTTTT. The V and J genes are TRBV5-6 and TRBJ1-4; D remains unclear. There are 12 residues in the CDR3. CDR1 SGHDT and CDR2 YYEEEE come from the germline V gene. V was pared by 4 bases and J by 8 bases, with 9 bases between.

This clone was picked up a small number of times. This chain uses TRBV7-8 with TRBJ1-5; D uncertain. The length of the CDR3 is 13 residues. Trimming shortened V by 6 bases and J by 4 bases, and 10 bases separated the two germline ends. Germline V gene sequence: CDR1 SGHVS, CDR2 FQNEAQ. The CDR3 region is CASSRTGNQPQHF. The CDR3 DNA is TGTGCCAGCAGTCGGACTGGAAATCAGCCCCAGCATTTT.

The rearrangement joins TRBV28 to TRBJ1-1; 7 bases align to TRBD1. J lost 2 bases, V lost 6 bases, and 6 bases had no gene match. The CDR3 is 14 residues long. Germline V gene sequence: CDR1 MDHEN, CDR2 SYDVKM. The CDR3 DNA is TGTGCCAGCAGCCGTAGGGGGCCAAACACTGAAGCTTTCTTT. Its translation: CASSRRGPNTEAFF.

This clone was picked up a small number of times. The genes are TRBV27 and TRBJ2-6, with TRBD1 matching over 7 bases. CDR3 length: 17 amino acids. J was trimmed by 0 bases and V by 6 bases; bases with no gene match: 8. CDR1 is MNHEY and CDR2 is SMNVEV in the germline V gene (reference sequence). The CDR3 spells CASSPRDRASGANVLTF. The DNA for the CDR3 is TGTGCCAGCAGCCCCCGGGACAGAGCCTCTGGGGCCAACGTCCTGACTTTC.

This sequence joins TRBV6-5 and TRBJ1-2, with TRBD1 matching over 9 bases. With V trimmed by 5 bases and J by 4 bases, 5 bases remained unmatched. Germline V gene data show CDR1 as MNHEY and CDR2 as SVGAGI. CDR3 length: 14 amino acids. The chain's CDR3 is CASSPGTGIYGYTF. CDR3 in DNA: TGTGCCAGCAGTCCCGGGACAGGGATCTATGGCTACACCTTC.